The present T cell receptor beta chain was sequenced within a study of cytomegalovirus exposure and HLA in healthy donors. On the study more broadly: Unique TCRs numbering some 80 million, obtained from HLA-typed donors, made up an early data release.

Study results and limitations: The productive fraction for most TCR beta V segments was about 87% or about 30% in an earlier analysis. The classifier reportedly diagnosed cytomegalovirus status with high specificity and sensitivity. In a later analysis, HLA-C alleles had the fewest associated TCRs, DRB1 alleles the most.

This PCR relied on a set of 60 Vbeta primers and 13 Jbeta primers. Measured with immunoSEQ multiplex PCR; TCRdb has only the in-frame clones, and not every one. The table lists about 180,000 clones, over 70% of them singletons. The V end was cut by 0 bases, the J end by 6 bases, with 6 bases between. This CDR3 region has 12 residues. CDR1 is LNHNV and CDR2 is YYDKDF in the germline V gene (reference sequence). Note on this clone: Its antigen is still unknown.

The sample was PBMCs. The chain joins TRBV15 to TRBJ2-7, with D uncertain. This sequence originates from a woman between 50 and 59 years old in good health and CMV-seropositive. Here the CDR3 reads CATSRDIGEQYF. CDR3 DNA sequence: TGTGCCACCAGCAGAGATATCGGCGAGCAGTACTTC.